This T cell receptor (beta chain) was identified in a study of shared clonotypes between healthy human individuals. Study as a whole: The study used three CD4 naive, three CD4 memory, two CD8 naive and one CD8 memory plate per donor.

Clones were read by immunoSEQ multiplex PCR, and TCRdb kept only the in-frame ones, dropping some. The table records 640,000 or so clones, less than 80% of them present only once. Study donors comprised healthy, HIV-negative adults devoid of recent acute infection or vaccination. Splitting of CD4+ cells produced CD45RA+ naive and CD45RA-negative memory subsets. Germline V lookup: CDR1 MNHNS, CDR2 SASEGT. The CDR3 length is 14 residues. The trim removed 2 bases at V and 6 bases at J, leaving 4 bases unmatched. This clonotype was obtained from a woman aged 25 to 39 in good health. The V and J genes are TRBV6-1 and TRBJ2-4; 7 bases fit TRBD1. Sample: memory CD4+ T cells sorted from blood. Subset specified: CD45RA-negative fraction. CDR3 DNA sequence: TGTGCCAGCAGTGAACCGGCAGGGGGAAACATTCAGTACTTC. Protein product: CASSEPAGGNIQYF.